This T cell receptor beta chain comes out of a study of identical twins. TCRdb redid the calling of the 5' RACE reads with MiXCR, one entry per CDR3 protein. The sample contains about 700,000 distinct CDR3 sequences, approximately 9% of which appear only once. This clonotype occurred a few times. Its antigen is as yet unknown. Notes on the study in general: Twins' surplus sharing was weaker for beta out-of-frame sequences.

This CDR3 region has 15 residues. With V trimmed by 3 bases and J by 12 bases, 10 bases remained unmatched. Germline lookup yields CDR1 SNHLY and CDR2 FYNNEI. These data were also reused for a study on yellow fever vaccine responses in identical twins.

The chain combines TRBV2 with TRBJ2-1, with 11 bases lining up with TRBD2. This TCR came from a woman under 30 in good health. The specimen was PBMCs. The DNA of the CDR3 is TGTGCCAGCAGTGAGACTAGCGGGGAGTTAGAGGGGCAGTTCTTC. The encoded protein is CASSETSGELEGQFF.